This note documents a single T cell receptor beta chain sequence. At one boundary the junction diverges from the germline segment, which might be a read error. The sample originates from a study of tumor-infiltrating lymphocytes in primary liver carcinoma. Starting material of around 490 ng total RNA yielded TCR beta cDNA via a constant-region primer. TCR beta libraries came from three nested multiplex PCR rounds using slightly modified ARM-PCR. Each CDR3 protein gets one entry after TCRdb re-called the multiplex PCR reads with MiXCR. The sample shows some 200,000 distinct CDR3 sequences, about two thirds of them seen only once. It was unsorted whole blood that yielded blood RNA, and germline DNA was also extracted. Sequencing was performed on peripheral blood. The TCR sequence derives from an older woman with primary liver carcinoma and hepatitis B virus infection.

The CDR3 sequence: CSSSAPSGSSCERYF. The DNA of the CDR3 is TGTTCCAGCAGTGCCCCTAGCGGGAGCTCCTGCGAGCGGTACTTC. The rearrangement uses TRBV6-1 and TRBJ2-7, with TRBD2 identical over 10 bases. This CDR3 spans 15 amino acids. Germline values: CDR1 MNHNS, CDR2 SASEGT.